Listed below are T cell receptor beta chains from one sample, sequenced in a study of radiotherapy plus CTLA-4 blockade in lung cancer. Assay used: immunoSEQ multiplex PCR; TCRdb lists only in-frame clones, some missing. The profile shows about 77,000 clones, under 75% of them singletons. The sequenced sample was peripheral blood, obtained from a patient treated with radiotherapy plus ipilimumab. The receptors derive from a human donor with non-small cell lung cancer whose response to radiotherapy plus ipilimumab could not be evaluated. CDR3s include the opening cysteine and the closing phenylalanine or tryptophan. A D gene is named only where the DNA matches it firmly. Expanded clones are given a class, and other clones once, few, many or no size at all.

TRBJ1-3	TRBV12-5	.	TRBD1	CASGLVLDRGGNTIYF	TGTGCTAGTGGTTTGGTACTGGACAGGGGTGGAAACACCATATATTTT
TRBJ2-3	TRBV4-3	.	.	CASSQGSGGTDTQYF	TGCGCCAGCAGCCAAGGCTCGGGGGGCACAGATACGCAGTATTTT
TRBJ2-1	TRBV7-8	once	.	CASSLGLSYNEQFF	TGTGCCAGCAGCCTGGGACTTAGTTACAATGAGCAGTTCTTC
TRBJ1-5	TRBV4-1	.	TRBD1	CASSRGTDPSRPQHF	TGCGCCAGCAGCCGGGGGACAGACCCTAGTCGGCCCCAGCATTTT
TRBJ1-2	TRBV28	few	TRBD1	CASSSQDREGYTF	TGTGCCAGCAGTTCCCAGGACAGGGAGGGCTACACCTTC
TRBJ1-1	TRBV7-3	few	.	CASSLRPGHTEAFF	TGTGCCAGCAGCTTAAGACCGGGTCACACTGAAGCTTTCTTT
TRBJ1-6	TRBV30	.	.	CAWSLERTDNSPLHF	TGTGCCTGGAGTCTGGAGAGGACAGATAATTCACCCCTCCACTTT
TRBJ2-2	TRBV2	.	TRBD2	CASSYSGAGELFF	TGTGCCAGCAGCTATAGCGGGGCCGGGGAGCTGTTTTTT
TRBJ1-6	TRBV9	few	.	CASSASGDPNSPLHF	TGTGCCAGCAGCGCGTCCGGGGATCCTAATTCACCCCTCCACTTT
TRBJ1-2	TRBV7-2	once	.	CASSPNGGNYGYTF	TGTGCCAGCAGCCCAAACGGGGGTAACTATGGCTACACCTTC
TRBJ1-1	TRBV5-1	.	.	CASRQDPENTEAFF	TGCGCCAGCAGACAGGACCCCGAGAACACTGAAGCTTTCTTT
TRBJ1-6	TRBV7-2	.	.	CASSLYQGPGNSPLHF	TGTGCCAGCAGCTTATATCAGGGCCCGGGTAATTCACCCCTCCACTTT
TRBJ2-7	TRBV9	.	TRBD1	CASSTRDRFYEQYF	TGTGCCAGCAGCACCCGGGACAGGTTCTACGAGCAGTACTTC
TRBJ2-7	TRBV2	.	TRBD2	CASSEALFSGTSTYEQYF	TGTGCCAGCAGTGAAGCGCTTTTTAGCGGGACAAGTACCTACGAGCAGTACTTC
TRBJ1-6	TRBV9	.	TRBD1	CASSYGTGEPLHF	TGTGCCAGCAGCTACGGGACAGGAGAACCCCTCCACTTT
TRBJ2-3	TRBV29-1	once	.	CSATTPDTQYF	TGCAGCGCCACAACCCCCGATACGCAGTATTTT
TRBJ2-7	TRBV21-1	.	.	CASSLAGLCEQYF	TGTGCCAGCAGCTTGGCGGGCCTCTGCGAGCAGTACTTC
TRBJ2-7	TRBV27	.	.	CATPPTVPCYEQYF	TGTGCCACCCCACCGACAGTGCCATGCTACGAGCAGTACTTC
TRBJ1-6	TRBV28	few	.	CASSYNQGISPLHF	TGTGCCAGCAGTTATAACCAGGGGATCTCACCCCTCCACTTT
TRBJ2-1	TRBV4-2	few	TRBD1	CASSPTGEGANEQFF	TGTGCCAGCAGCCCGACAGGGGAAGGAGCCAATGAGCAGTTCTTC
TRBJ1-1	TRBV7-2	few	.	CASSPHRDAEAFF	TGTGCCAGCAGCCCTCACAGGGACGCTGAAGCTTTCTTT
TRBJ1-5	TRBV7-2	.	.	CASSPNGGLGQPQHF	TGTGCCAGCAGCCCTAACGGGGGTTTGGGCCAGCCCCAGCATTTT
TRBJ2-7	TRBV6-5	.	TRBD1	CASSSRDRVSYEQYF	TGTGCCAGCAGTTCCCGGGACAGGGTCTCCTACGAGCAGTACTTC
TRBJ1-5	TRBV2	.	.	CASSEAQGIGNQPQHF	TGTGCCAGCAGTGAAGCACAGGGCATTGGCAATCAGCCCCAGCATTTT
TRBJ2-4	TRBV6-6	.	TRBD1	CASSYWTGWSKNIQYF	TGTGCCAGCAGTTACTGGACAGGGTGGTCCAAAAACATTCAGTACTTC
TRBJ2-7	TRBV4-3	.	.	CASSQDTGLSYEQYF	TGCGCCAGCAGCCAAGACACAGGGCTCTCCTACGAGCAGTACTTC
TRBJ2-7	TRBV6-1	.	.	CAIAPLRYEQYF	TGTGCCATCGCCCCTCTCCGATACGAGCAGTACTTC
TRBJ1-5	TRBV28	.	.	CASSLSVAGSYSNQPQHF	TGTGCCAGCAGTTTATCGGTTGCAGGGTCCTATAGCAATCAGCCCCAGCATTTT
TRBJ2-5	TRBV18	.	TRBD2	CASSPGLAGGQETQYF	TGTGCCAGCTCACCTGGACTAGCGGGAGGCCAAGAGACCCAGTACTTC
TRBJ2-5	TRBV19	.	.	CASSIKETQYF	TGTGCCAGTAGTATCAAAGAGACCCAGTACTTC
TRBJ1-5	TRBV4-1	.	.	CASSQEGGGNNQPQHF	TGCGCCAGCAGCCAAGAAGGCGGGGGGAACAATCAGCCCCAGCATTTT
TRBJ1-4	TRBV6-5	.	.	CASGYYSSQFEKLFF	TGTGCCAGCGGTTATTACAGTTCCCAGTTCGAAAAACTGTTTTTT
TRBJ2-5	TRBV7-7	.	.	CASSFSGQETQYF	TGTGCCAGCAGCTTTTCGGGTCAAGAGACCCAGTACTTC
TRBJ1-5	TRBV6-1	.	.	CASSEEGRYQPQHF	TGTGCCAGCAGTGAAGAAGGGAGATATCAGCCCCAGCATTTT
TRBJ1-2	TRBV9	.	TRBD1	CASSAQPPGTVPSNYGYTF	TGTGCCAGCAGCGCCCAGCCACCCGGGACAGTTCCATCTAACTATGGCTACACCTTC
TRBJ1-3	TRBV11-2	few	.	CASSFTGVLSGNTIYF	TGTGCCAGCAGCTTCACCGGAGTCCTCTCTGGAAACACCATATATTTT
TRBJ1-1	TRBV10-3	.	TRBD1	CAITAFPDRGSEAFF	TGTGCCATCACCGCTTTTCCGGACAGGGGTTCTGAAGCTTTCTTT
TRBJ1-1	TRBV2	once	TRBD1	CASIRQGRTEAFF	TGTGCCAGCATTCGACAGGGCCGGACTGAAGCTTTCTTT
TRBJ1-1	TRBV11-2	.	.	CASSLVRQRSEAFF	TGTGCCAGCAGCTTAGTAAGGCAGCGGAGTGAAGCTTTCTTT
TRBJ1-1	TRBV4-3	.	TRBD1	CASSKQGADTEAFF	TGCGCCAGCAGCAAACAGGGGGCTGACACTGAAGCTTTCTTT
TRBJ1-6	TRBV28	.	.	CASSLSVGAGGLHF	TGTGCCAGCAGTTTATCTGTGGGGGCGGGGGGCCTCCACTTT
TRBJ2-3	TRBV4-3	.	TRBD1	CASSADGTGGLDTQYF	TGCGCCAGCAGCGCCGACGGGACAGGGGGCTTAGATACGCAGTATTTT
TRBJ2-7	TRBV28	.	TRBD1	CASSAGTGGIYEQYF	TGTGCCAGCAGTGCAGGGACAGGGGGCATCTACGAGCAGTACTTT
TRBJ1-5	TRBV28	.	TRBD1	CASSPRTGAGQPQHF	TGTGCCAGCAGTCCACGGACAGGGGCCGGTCAGCCCCAGCATTTT
TRBJ2-1	TRBV11-2	.	TRBD2	CASSFSGGSGSNEQFF	TGTGCCAGCAGCTTCTCCGGAGGGAGCGGGAGTAATGAGCAGTTCTTC
TRBJ2-1	TRBV7-2	.	.	CASSPGLPSYNEQFF	TGTGCCAGCAGCCCCGGACTCCCGTCCTACAATGAGCAGTTCTTC
TRBJ2-7	TRBV11-2	.	.	CASSLVPDSYEQYF	TGTGCCAGCAGCTTAGTCCCAGACTCCTACGAGCAGTACTTC
TRBJ2-3	TRBV5-1	once	.	CASSGGTTDTQYF	TGCGCCAGCAGCGGGGGGACCACAGATACGCAGTATTTT
TRBJ2-5	TRBV5-5	.	TRBD1	CASSLTTGVVETQYF	TGTGCCAGCAGCTTAACTACAGGGGTCGTAGAGACCCAGTACTTC
TRBJ1-1	TRBV10-3	.	.	CAIRLSLVGGTEAFF	TGTGCCATCAGACTGAGCCTCGTGGGGGGCACTGAAGCTTTCTTT
TRBJ2-7	TRBV5-1	.	TRBD2	CASSLGLAPDEQYF	TGCGCCAGCAGCTTGGGACTAGCCCCTGACGAGCAGTACTTC
TRBJ1-1	TRBV11-1	few	TRBD1	CASSPRDRRMNTEAFF	TGTGCCAGCAGCCCAAGGGACAGGCGCATGAACACTGAAGCTTTCTTT
TRBJ2-5	TRBV5-1	.	.	CASSLGPQGYVETQYF	TGCGCCAGCAGCTTGGGCCCACAGGGATACGTAGAGACCCAGTACTTC
TRBJ2-5	TRBV19	.	.	CASSIVRRSQETQYF	TGTGCCAGTAGTATAGTTCGCAGAAGCCAAGAGACCCAGTACTTC
TRBJ2-5	TRBV5-1	.	TRBD2	CASSPGLAGGPGYQETQYF	TGCGCCAGCAGCCCGGGACTAGCGGGGGGGCCGGGGTACCAAGAGACCCAGTACTTC